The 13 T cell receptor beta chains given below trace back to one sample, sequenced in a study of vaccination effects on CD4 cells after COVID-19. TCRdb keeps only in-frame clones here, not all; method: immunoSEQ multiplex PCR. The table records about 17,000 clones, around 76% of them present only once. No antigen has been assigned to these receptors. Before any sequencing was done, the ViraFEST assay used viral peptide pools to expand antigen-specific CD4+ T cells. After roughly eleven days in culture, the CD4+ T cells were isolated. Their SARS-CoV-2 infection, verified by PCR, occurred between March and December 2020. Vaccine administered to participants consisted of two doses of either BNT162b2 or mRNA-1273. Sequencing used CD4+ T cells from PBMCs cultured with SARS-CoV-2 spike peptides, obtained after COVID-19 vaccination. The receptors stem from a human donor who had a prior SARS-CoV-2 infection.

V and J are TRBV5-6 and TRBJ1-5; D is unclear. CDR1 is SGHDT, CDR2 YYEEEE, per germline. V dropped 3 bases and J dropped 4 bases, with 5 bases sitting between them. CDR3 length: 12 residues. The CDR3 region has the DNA TGTGCCAGCAGCTCGATTAATCAGCCCCAGCATTTT. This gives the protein CASSSINQPQHF. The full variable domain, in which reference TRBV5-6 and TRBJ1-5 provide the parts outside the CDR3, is DAGVTQSPTHLIKTRGQQVTLRCSPKSGHDTVSWYQQALGQGPQFIFQYYEEEERQRGNFPDRFSGHQFPNYSSELNVNALLLGDSALYLCASSSINQPQHFGDGTRLSIL.

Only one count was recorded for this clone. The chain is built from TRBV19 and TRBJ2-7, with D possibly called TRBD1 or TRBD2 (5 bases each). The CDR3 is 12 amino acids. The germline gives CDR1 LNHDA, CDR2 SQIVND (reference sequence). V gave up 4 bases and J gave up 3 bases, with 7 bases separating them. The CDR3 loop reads CASSRDGYEQYF. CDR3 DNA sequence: TGTGCCAGTAGTAGGGACGGCTACGAGCAGTACTTC. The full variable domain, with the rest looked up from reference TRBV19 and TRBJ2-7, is DGGITQSPKYLFRKEGQNVTLSCEQNLNHDAMYWYRQDPGQGLRLIYYSQIVNDFQKGDIAEGYSVSREKKESFPLTVTSAQKNPTAFYLCASSRDGYEQYFGPGTRLTVT.

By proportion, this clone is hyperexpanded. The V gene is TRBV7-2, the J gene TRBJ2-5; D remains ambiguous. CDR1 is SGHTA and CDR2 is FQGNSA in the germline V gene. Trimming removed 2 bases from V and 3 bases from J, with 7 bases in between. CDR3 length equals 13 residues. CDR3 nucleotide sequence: TGTGCCAGCAGCTTAAGACGGGAAGAGACCCAGTACTTC. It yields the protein CASSLRREETQYF.

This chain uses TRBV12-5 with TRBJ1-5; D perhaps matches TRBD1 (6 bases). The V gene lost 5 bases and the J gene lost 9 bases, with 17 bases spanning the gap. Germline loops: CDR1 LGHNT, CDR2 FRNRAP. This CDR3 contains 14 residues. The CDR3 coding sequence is TGTGCTAGTGGTCCGCAGGGGACTTTTCGGCCCCAGCATTTT. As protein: CASGPQGTFRPQHF.

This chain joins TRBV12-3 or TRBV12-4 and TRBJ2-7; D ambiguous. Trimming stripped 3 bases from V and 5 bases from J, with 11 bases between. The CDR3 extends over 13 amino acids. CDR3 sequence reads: CASSFGETHEQYF. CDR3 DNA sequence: TGTGCCAGCAGTTTTGGGGAAACGCACGAGCAGTACTTC.

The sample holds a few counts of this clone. As DNA, the CDR3 is TGTGCCAGCTCACCCACACAACAGGGGGCTATTCGTCTGGAAGCTTTCTTT. Its protein product is CASSPTQQGAIRLEAFF. The chain combines TRBV18 with TRBJ1-1, with 9 bases aligning to TRBD1. V was clipped by 3 bases and J by 8 bases; unmatched bases: 16. The CDR3 covers 17 residues. CDR1 is KGHSH, CDR2 LQKENI, per germline.

CDR3 residues: CASSETHDTGELFF. The CDR3 coding sequence is TGTGCCAGCAGCGAAACGCACGACACCGGGGAGCTGTTTTTT. The rearrangement uses TRBV7-3 and TRBJ2-2; no reliable D call. The CDR3 covers 14 residues. Per the germline V gene, CDR1 is SGHTA and CDR2 is FQGTGA. V lost 5 bases, J lost 3 bases, and 10 bases lay in between.

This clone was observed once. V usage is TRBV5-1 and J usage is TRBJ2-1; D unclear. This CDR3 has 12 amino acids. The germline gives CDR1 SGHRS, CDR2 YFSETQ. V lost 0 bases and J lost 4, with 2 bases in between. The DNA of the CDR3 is TGCGCCAGCAGCTTGGTTTACAATGAGCAGTTCTTC. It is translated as CASSLVYNEQFF.

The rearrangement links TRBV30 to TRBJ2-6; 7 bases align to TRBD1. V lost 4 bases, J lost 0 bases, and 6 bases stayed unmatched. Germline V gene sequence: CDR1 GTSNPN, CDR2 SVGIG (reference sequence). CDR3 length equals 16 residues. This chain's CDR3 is CAWNDRVASGANVLTF. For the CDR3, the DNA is TGTGCCTGGAATGACAGGGTGGCCTCTGGGGCCAACGTCCTGACTTTC. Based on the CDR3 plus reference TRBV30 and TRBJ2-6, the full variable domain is SQTIHQWPATLVQPVGSPLSLECTVEGTSNPNLYWYRQAAGRGLQLLFYSVGIGQISSEVPQNLSASRPQDRQFILSSKKLLLSDSGFYLCAWNDRVASGANVLTFGAGSRLTVL.

CDR3 residues: CSARGLEQFF. The CDR3 region has the DNA TGCAGTGCTAGAGGACTAGAGCAGTTCTTC. The V gene is TRBV20-1, the J gene TRBJ2-1; weak D call: TRBD2 (5 bases). V was pared by 1 base and J by 10 bases, with 5 bases between. From germline, CDR1 is DFQATT and CDR2 SNEGSKA (reference sequence). The CDR3 has 10 residues.

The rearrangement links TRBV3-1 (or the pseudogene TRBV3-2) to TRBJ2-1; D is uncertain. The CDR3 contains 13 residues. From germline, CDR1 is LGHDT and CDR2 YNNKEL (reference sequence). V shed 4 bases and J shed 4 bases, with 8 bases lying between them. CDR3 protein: CASSPYSYNEQFF. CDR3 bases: TGTGCCAGCAGCCCGTACTCTTACAATGAGCAGTTCTTC.

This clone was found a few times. The CDR3 region is CASSGDSNSPLHF. The CDR3 DNA follows: TGTGCCAGCAGTGGGGACAGTAATTCACCCCTCCACTTT. The chain uses TRBV2 and TRBJ1-6; 7 bases fit TRBD1. The length of the CDR3 is 13 residues. V trimming: 4 bases; J trimming: 6 bases; junction bases outside the gene matches: 0. Germline V CDR1 and CDR2: SNHLY, FYNNEI.

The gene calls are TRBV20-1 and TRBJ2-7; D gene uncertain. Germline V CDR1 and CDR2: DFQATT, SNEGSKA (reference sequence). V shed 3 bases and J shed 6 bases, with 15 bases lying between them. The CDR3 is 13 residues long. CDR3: CSASRYTGSEQYF. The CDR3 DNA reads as TGCAGTGCTAGTAGGTACACGGGTTCCGAGCAGTACTTC.